Sequencing of this T cell receptor beta chain was carried out in a study of breast tumors, draining lymph nodes, adjacent tissues. This clonotype was found once. The antigen remains unidentified. Study-level results: The data were judged consistent with most tumor T cells coming from lymph node and expanding in tumor. That most tumor T cells come from lymph nodes remained unproven. Compared with lymph nodes, tumors were less diverse; compared with nontumor tissue, more. Luminal-like breast cancer showed significantly higher tumor–nontumor repertoire similarity than basal-like.

CDR3 length: 14 amino acids. The V and J ends lost 1 base and 5 bases respectively, with 13 bases between them. Germline lookup yields CDR1 SGHDT and CDR2 YYEEEE. TCRdb analysed the multiplex PCR reads with MiXCR anew, one entry per CDR3 protein. The sample carries about 140,000 distinct CDR3 sequences, about 33% recorded once. Breast cancer patients provided tissue from their axillary draining lymph nodes. The source of this sequence is a female donor with breast cancer. Some clones in this sample may be carry-over from other donors' samples. The chain links TRBV5-6 to TRBJ2-7; tentatively, D is TRBD1 (6 bases). Sequenced material: axillary lymph node tissue. In nucleotides, the CDR3 is TGTGCCAGCAGCTTGACAGGGTGGCTCCACGAGCAGTACTTC. It specifies CASSLTGWLHEQYF.